The 31 T cell receptor beta chains reported below all come from one sample, sequenced in a study of OX40 agonist ivuxolimab in advanced cancers. Profiling relied on immunoSEQ multiplex PCR, and the TCRdb table lists in-frame clones only, not all of them. This sample has tens of thousands of clones, with about 86% found just once. Sample: CD4+ or CD8+ T cells sorted from blood, taken in a trial of the OX40 agonist ivuxolimab. These receptor sequences come from an adult with an advanced solid tumor such as melanoma, head and neck, liver or kidney cancer.

The CDR3 DNA is TGTGCCACCAGCAGAGGGACCGGGACTAGCGGGTGGAGGTCCTACAATGAGCAGTTCTTC. Protein product: CATSRGTGTSGWRSYNEQFF. This sequence joins TRBV15 and TRBJ2-1, with 12 bases that match TRBD2. CDR1 LNHNV and CDR2 YYDKDF come from the germline V gene (reference sequence). This CDR3 region has 20 residues. With 1 base clipped from V and 1 base from J, the junction kept 11 bases outside the gene matches.

V and J are TRBV11-2 and TRBJ1-6; D is ambiguous. V shed 0 bases and J shed 9 bases, with 12 bases lying between them. This CDR3 is built from 15 residues. The germline V gene has CDR1 SGHAT and CDR2 FQNNGV. DNA of the CDR3: TGTGCCAGCAGCTTAGAGGCAGGTGACGCTTCACCCCTCCACTTT. Translating gives CASSLEAGDASPLHF.

This clone has more than one count but fewer than ten. This chain uses TRBV12-5 with TRBJ1-5; D not resolved. Germline V gives CDR1 LGHNT, CDR2 FRNRAP. The CDR3 spans 17 residues. Trimming pared 0 bases from V and 9 bases from J, leaving 21 bases between. CDR3 bases: TGTGCTAGTGGTTTGGTACTGATAGGGCGGAATAGCGGGCCCCAGCATTTT. Residues: CASGLVLIGRNSGPQHF.

This clone was picked up one time. The chain employs TRBV19 and TRBJ2-3; a weak D match, TRBD1 (5 bases). Germline V CDR1 and CDR2: LNHDA, SQIVND (reference sequence). The CDR3 contains 14 residues. The V gene lost 6 bases and the J gene lost 2 bases, with 12 bases spanning the gap. The CDR3 protein is CASRGQGLTDTQYF. As DNA, the CDR3 is TGTGCCAGTAGGGGCCAGGGTCTCACAGATACGCAGTATTTT. Drawing the rest from reference TRBV19 and TRBJ2-3, the complete variable domain is DGGITQSPKYLFRKEGQNVTLSCEQNLNHDAMYWYRQDPGQGLRLIYYSQIVNDFQKGDIAEGYSVSREKKESFPLTVTSAQKNPTAFYLCASRGQGLTDTQYFGPGTRLTVL.

The rearrangement links TRBV27 to TRBJ1-3; no definite D call. This CDR3 comprises 17 residues. Germline lookup yields CDR1 MNHEY and CDR2 SMNVEV (reference sequence). The V end was cut by 3 bases, the J end by 0 bases, with 15 bases between. The CDR3: CASSFLPPDTSGNTIYF. DNA for the CDR3: TGTGCCAGCAGTTTTCTCCCCCCAGACACCTCTGGAAACACCATATATTTT.

This sequence joins TRBV6-5 and TRBJ2-5, with TRBD2 matching over 13 bases. With 2 bases clipped from V and 6 bases from J, the junction kept 6 bases outside the gene matches. This CDR3 comprises 16 residues. CDR1 is MNHEY, CDR2 SVGAGI, per germline. CDR3 in amino acids: CASSYGGTSGTKTQYF. In DNA form, the CDR3 reads TGTGCCAGCAGTTACGGCGGGACTAGCGGGACGAAGACCCAGTACTTC.

This clone has more than one count but fewer than ten. The gene calls are TRBV7-8 and TRBJ1-2; 7 bases align to TRBD1. From germline, CDR1 is SGHVS and CDR2 FQNEAQ. The length of the CDR3 is 14 residues. V lost 0 bases and J lost 4; bases outside the gene matches: 2. CDR3 region: CASSLAQGGYGYTF. As DNA, the CDR3 is TGTGCCAGCAGCTTAGCGCAGGGGGGCTATGGCTACACCTTC.

The rearrangement uses TRBV9 and TRBJ2-1; TRBD1 agrees at 7 bases. From germline, CDR1 is SGDLS and CDR2 YYNGEE. This CDR3 has 18 amino acids. J lost 9 bases, V lost 4 bases, and 22 bases had no gene match. The DNA of the CDR3 is TGTGCCAGCAGCCCTATGGGGAAGGGGGCGATGAAGTTGAGTGAGCAGTTCTTC. Protein product: CASSPMGKGAMKLSEQFF.

This chain connects TRBV6-5 to TRBJ1-2, with D tentatively TRBD1 (5 bases). V lost 5 bases and J 8 bases, leaving 18 bases between the germline ends. The germline V gene encodes CDR1 MNHEY and CDR2 SVGAGI. The length of the CDR3 is 14 residues. DNA for the CDR3: TGTGCCAGCAGTAAGACCGGGGACGGTCGAGGCTACACCTTC. Protein product: CASSKTGDGRGYTF.

The V call is TRBV6-1, the J call TRBJ2-3, with D uncertain. The germline CDR1 and CDR2 sequences are MNHNS and SASEGT. This CDR3 contains 15 residues. Trimming took off 4 bases at V and 2 bases at J, with 13 bases between the two ends. The CDR3 DNA reads TGTGCCAGCAGTGGCAGGCAGGTTCACACAGATACGCAGTATTTT. This sequence encodes CASSGRQVHTDTQYF.

The chain carries TRBV27 and TRBJ2-2, with TRBD2 as a possible D gene (5 bases). The CDR3 has 14 residues. V gave up 5 bases and J gave up 3 bases, with 10 bases separating them. Germline-derived CDR1 and CDR2 are MNHEY and SMNVEV (reference sequence). The DNA of the CDR3 is TGTGCCAGCAGTCCCCGGGGTCACACCGGGGAGCTGTTTTTT. It encodes CASSPRGHTGELFF.

The rearrangement uses TRBV2 and TRBJ1-1, with 8 bases identical to TRBD1. Losses at the gene ends were 5 bases for V and 1 base for J; bases not matched to a gene: 6. The CDR3 totals 15 residues. In germline, CDR1 is SNHLY, CDR2 FYNNEI. This chain's CDR3 is CASSRSRGQNTEAFF. The CDR3 nucleotides are TGTGCCAGCAGTAGAAGCAGGGGGCAGAACACTGAAGCTTTCTTT.

V is TRBV5-4 and J is TRBJ2-7; 11 bases are a match to TRBD1. Germline V gene lookup returns CDR1 SGHNT and CDR2 YYREEE (reference sequence). J gave up 6 bases and V 1 base, and 3 bases lay outside the gene matches. The CDR3 runs to 14 residues. The CDR3 is CASSLRDRGFEQYF. In nucleotides, the CDR3 is TGTGCCAGCAGCTTGCGGGACAGGGGGTTCGAGCAGTACTTC. Together with reference TRBV5-4 and TRBJ2-7, the CDR3 gives the full variable domain: ETGVTQSPTHLIKTRGQQVTLRCSSQSGHNTVSWYQQALGQGPQFIFQYYREEENGRGNFPPRFSGLQFPNYSSELNVNALELDDSALYLCASSLRDRGFEQYFGPGTRLTVT.

The chain links TRBV30 to TRBJ1-2; a possible D gene is TRBD1 (5 bases). The CDR3 covers 15 residues. In germline, CDR1 is GTSNPN, CDR2 SVGIG (reference sequence). V lost 4 bases and J lost 3, with 18 bases in between. CDR3 DNA: TGTGCCTGGACCCTGAGGAAGGGGAGCGACTATGGCTACACCTTC. Translation gives CAWTLRKGSDYGYTF. Full variable domain (remainder filled in from reference TRBV30 and TRBJ1-2): SQTIHQWPATLVQPVGSPLSLECTVEGTSNPNLYWYRQAAGRGLQLLFYSVGIGQISSEVPQNLSASRPQDRQFILSSKKLLLSDSGFYLCAWTLRKGSDYGYTFGSGTRLTVV.

The chain has TRBV6-5 and TRBJ2-1; D ambiguous. V was trimmed by 0 bases and J by 7 bases, leaving 10 bases between them. There are 14 residues in the CDR3. The germline gives CDR1 MNHEY, CDR2 SVGAGI. As DNA, the CDR3 is TGTGCCAGCAGTTACTCGGAGATACGGAATGAGCAGTTCTTC. Residues: CASSYSEIRNEQFF.

V gene TRBV29-1 combines with J gene TRBJ1-2; D not resolved. CDR3 length: 13 residues. Trimming removed 3 bases at V and 5 bases at J, with 13 bases between. CDR1 and CDR2 from the germline V gene are SQVTM and ANQGSEA. This chain's CDR3 is CSVERRNSYGYTF. CDR3 DNA sequence: TGCAGCGTTGAGAGGCGGAATTCTTATGGCTACACCTTC. Using reference TRBV29-1 and TRBJ1-2 for the parts outside the CDR3, the full variable domain is SAVISQKPSRDICQRGTSLTIQCQVDSQVTMMFWYRQQPGQSLTLIATANQGSEATYESGFVIDKFPISRPNLTFSTLTVSNMSPEDSSIYLCSVERRNSYGYTFGSGTRLTVV.

The V call is TRBV15, the J call TRBJ2-3, with 7 bases identical to TRBD2. Germline lookup yields CDR1 LNHNV and CDR2 YYDKDF (reference sequence). V shed 10 bases and J 4 bases; nucleotides not matched to a gene: 5. The CDR3 contains 12 residues. CDR3 sequence: CAIGGVADTQYF. Written as DNA, the CDR3 is TGTGCCATTGGGGGGGTGGCAGATACGCAGTATTTT.

The chain uses TRBV19 and TRBJ1-1; TRBD1 might be the D (5 bases). V lost 11 bases to trimming and J lost 6 bases, with 31 bases between them. The CDR3 has 17 residues. Germline assignment: CDR1 LNHDA and CDR2 SQIVND (reference sequence). This CDR3 reads CASDGSGVGGIVSEAFF. Written as DNA, the CDR3 is TGTGCCTCCGATGGTAGCGGGGTTGGGGGGATTGTGTCTGAAGCTTTCTTT. Using reference TRBV19 and TRBJ1-1 for the parts outside the CDR3, the full variable domain is DGGITQSPKYLFRKEGQNVTLSCEQNLNHDAMYWYRQDPGQGLRLIYYSQIVNDFQKGDIAEGYSVSREKKESFPLTVTSAQKNPTAFYLCASDGSGVGGIVSEAFFGQGTRLTVV.

This sequence joins TRBV7-3 and TRBJ2-2, with D maybe TRBD1 (5 bases). CDR3 length equals 16 residues. V gave up 4 bases and J gave up 7 bases, with 19 bases separating them. Germline assignment: CDR1 SGHTA and CDR2 FQGTGA. The CDR3: CASSSDTLFVGGELFF. For the CDR3, the DNA is TGTGCCAGCAGCTCGGACACTCTCTTCGTAGGCGGGGAGCTGTTTTTT.

The chain employs TRBV5-4 and TRBJ2-7; the D is unclear. The CDR3 runs 11 residues. The V gene's germline CDR1 is SGHNT and CDR2 YYREEE (reference sequence). V lost 2 bases and J lost 12, with 12 bases in between. The CDR3 sequence: CASSFVLGPYF. The DNA for the CDR3 is TGTGCCAGCAGCTTCGTACTTGGCCCGTACTTC.

V usage is TRBV30 and J usage is TRBJ1-5; D unclear. Per germline, CDR1 GTSNPN and CDR2 SVGIG (reference sequence). V lost 2 bases to trimming and J lost 1 base, with 18 bases between them. The CDR3 totals 17 residues. The CDR3 bases are TGTGCCTGGAGTAGAGGAACCGAGTTTTTGAGCAATCAGCCCCAGCATTTT. Its protein product is CAWSRGTEFLSNQPQHF.

The CDR3 spells CASSLGGSDGYTF. The CDR3 DNA is TGTGCCAGCAGCTTGGGGGGGTCCGATGGCTACACCTTC. The genes are TRBV5-4 and TRBJ1-2; D may be TRBD1 (5 bases). V was shortened by 0 bases and J by 6 bases, with 9 bases between the two germline ends. The V gene's germline CDR1 is SGHNT and CDR2 YYREEE (reference sequence). The CDR3 has 13 amino acids.

Here the CDR3 DNA reads TGCGCCAGCAGCCAAGATGTAACTTTCGACAGAGGAAGGGGTGGCTACACCTTC. Translated: CASSQDVTFDRGRGGYTF. The gene calls are TRBV4-1 and TRBJ1-2, with D maybe TRBD1 (5 bases). Trimming took off 0 bases at V and 7 bases at J, with 24 bases between the two ends. This CDR3 is built from 18 residues. Germline lookup yields CDR1 MGHRA and CDR2 YSYEKL.

This chain links TRBV6-1 with TRBJ2-5; D may correspond to TRBD1 or TRBD2 (6 bases each). Germline V CDR1 and CDR2: MNHNS, SASEGT. The CDR3 is 15 residues long. Between the trimmed V and J ends, which lost 7 bases and 7 bases, there was a span of 22 bases. The CDR3 DNA is TGTGCCAGCACAGGAGGCGCAGGGGAGGTTGGGACCCAGTACTTC. This gives the protein CASTGGAGEVGTQYF.

The chain joins TRBV9 to TRBJ2-1; maybe TRBD1 (6 bases). CDR1 and CDR2 from the germline V gene are SGDLS and YYNGEE. Trimming cost V 4 bases and J 4 bases, with 15 bases left between them. This CDR3 has 15 amino acids. CDR3 region: CASSSPAQGYNEQFF. The CDR3, as DNA: TGTGCCAGCAGCTCCCCGGCACAGGGATACAATGAGCAGTTCTTC. The whole variable domain, filled in from reference TRBV9 and TRBJ2-1, reads DSGVTQTPKHLITATGQRVTLRCSPRSGDLSVYWYQQSLDQGLQFLIQYYNGEERAKGNILERFSAQQFPDLHSELNLSSLELGDSALYFCASSSPAQGYNEQFFGPGTRLTVL.

This clone was detected only once. CDR3 sequence: CASSPRRGHEAFF. DNA of the CDR3: TGTGCCAGCAGCCCTCGGAGGGGCCATGAAGCTTTCTTT. J is TRBJ1-1 and V is TRBV7-3; D might be TRBD1 (5 bases). This CDR3 contains 13 residues. V was cut by 5 bases and J by 7 bases, with 14 bases left in between. Per the germline V gene, CDR1 is SGHTA and CDR2 is FQGTGA.

The rearrangement joins TRBV6-6 to TRBJ1-5; a weak D match, TRBD1 (6 bases). The CDR3 runs 15 residues. Germline CDR1 is MNHNY and CDR2 is SVGAGI (reference sequence). V lost 3 bases, J lost 5 bases, and 14 bases lay in between. CDR3 protein: CASSYQGTPDQPQHF. Written as DNA, the CDR3 is TGTGCCAGCAGTTATCAGGGGACACCGGATCAGCCCCAGCATTTT.

The rearrangement links TRBV30 to TRBJ1-5; D possibly corresponds to TRBD1 (6 bases). V dropped 1 base and J dropped 2 bases, with 12 bases sitting between them. The CDR3 covers 15 residues. Germline lookup yields CDR1 GTSNPN and CDR2 SVGIG (reference sequence). The CDR3 nucleotides read TGTGCCTGGAGTGAGGGGGGCTGGGGCAATCAGCCCCAGCATTTT. It codes for CAWSEGGWGNQPQHF.

The chain links TRBV9 to TRBJ1-6; 7 bases are shared with TRBD1. This CDR3 is 17 amino acids long. Germline assignment: CDR1 SGDLS and CDR2 YYNGEE. J gave up 5 bases and V 3 bases, and 11 bases lay outside the gene matches. The CDR3 protein is CASSANRGSVDNSPLHF. The DNA of the CDR3 is TGTGCCAGCAGCGCAAACAGGGGTTCAGTAGATAATTCACCCCTCCACTTT. The variable domain in full, completed from reference TRBV9 and TRBJ1-6, reads DSGVTQTPKHLITATGQRVTLRCSPRSGDLSVYWYQQSLDQGLQFLIQYYNGEERAKGNILERFSAQQFPDLHSELNLSSLELGDSALYFCASSANRGSVDNSPLHFGNGTRLTVT.

The CDR3 spells CASSLGFDRTTYNEQFF. CDR3 in DNA: TGTGCCAGCAGCTTAGGGTTTGACAGGACGACCTACAATGAGCAGTTCTTC. The chain joins TRBV7-9 to TRBJ2-1; tentative D call: TRBD1 (6 bases). The CDR3 has 17 residues. Germline assignment: CDR1 SEHNR and CDR2 FQNEAQ (reference sequence). V lost 1 base and J 2 bases, leaving 15 bases between the germline ends.

V usage is TRBV19 and J usage is TRBJ1-5, with D maybe TRBD1 (6 bases). CDR1 and CDR2 from the germline V gene are LNHDA and SQIVND (reference sequence). The CDR3 is 14 amino acids. Trimming shortened V by 3 bases and J by 4 bases, and 10 bases separated the two germline ends. CDR3 residues: CASSIRGGNQPQHF. The CDR3 DNA follows: TGTGCCAGTAGTATCAGAGGGGGTAATCAGCCCCAGCATTTT.